The 23 T cell receptor beta chains below all came from one sample that was sequenced in a study of vaccination and CD4 T cells after COVID-19. These receptors are not linked to any known antigen. Sequencing of the DNA from cultured CD4+ T cells was carried out with the Oncomine TCR Beta short-read assay. TCRdb recomputed calls from the PCR reads with MiXCR, one row per CDR3 protein. Among 9,000 to 13,000 distinct CDR3 sequences listed, 43% were seen once. Stated treatment: approximately nine-day PBMC culture with coronavirus spike peptide pools or control peptides (ViraFEST assay). Source material: CD4+ T cells from blood, cultured in vitro. The receptors were sampled from a human donor who had recovered from COVID-19.

This clonotype was seen only a few times. V gene TRBV10-3 combines with J gene TRBJ2-5; TRBD2 aligns across 7 bases. This CDR3 has 14 amino acids. The germline V gene encodes CDR1 ENHRY and CDR2 SYGVKD. V shed 3 bases and J 2 bases; nucleotides not matched to a gene: 3. In DNA, the CDR3 is TGTGCCATCAGTGAAAGCGGGGCACAAGAGACCCAGTACTTC. Residues: CAISESGAQETQYF.

The rearrangement links TRBV19 to TRBJ1-1; weak D call: TRBD1 (5 bases). The ends were cut back, 7 bases at V and 1 base at J, with 22 bases in the middle. Germline V CDR1 and CDR2: LNHDA, SQIVND (reference sequence). CDR3 length: 17 amino acids. The CDR3 region is CASTDLGGGRTNTEAFF. The CDR3 region has the DNA TGTGCCAGTACCGACCTCGGGGGTGGAAGGACGAACACTGAAGCTTTCTTT.

A few counts support this clonotype. The CDR3 spells CASSYSGADYYEQYF. In DNA form, the CDR3 reads TGTGCCAGCAGTTACTCCGGGGCAGATTACTACGAGCAGTACTTC. This chain joins TRBV6-5 and TRBJ2-7, with D possibly being TRBD1 or TRBD2 (5 bases each). V lost 0 bases and J 3 bases, leaving 12 bases between the germline ends. CDR1 is MNHEY, CDR2 SVGAGI, per germline. The CDR3 length is 15 residues.

The chain links TRBV5-1 to TRBJ2-3; 14 positions match TRBD2. This CDR3 has 16 amino acids. V was clipped by 4 bases and J by 2 bases; unmatched bases: 3. The germline CDR1 and CDR2 sequences are SGHRS and YFSETQ. CDR3 region: CASSVGLAGVTDTQYF. DNA for the CDR3: TGCGCCAGCAGCGTGGGACTAGCGGGGGTCACAGATACGCAGTATTTT.

The chain combines TRBV9 with TRBJ2-2; 8 bases line up with TRBD2. This CDR3 has 15 amino acids. Losses at the gene ends were 0 bases for V and 7 bases for J; bases not matched to a gene: 5. Germline CDR1 is SGDLS and CDR2 is YYNGEE. The CDR3 protein is CASSVEGLAGGELFF. In nucleotides, the CDR3 is TGTGCCAGCAGCGTAGAGGGTCTAGCGGGCGGGGAGCTGTTTTTT.

The CDR3 DNA reads as TGTGCCAGCCTTCGGTTGGAGGGCGGGGGATGGGAGACCCAGTACTTC. Protein: CASLRLEGGGWETQYF. The chain uses TRBV6-1 and TRBJ2-5, with 7 positions matching TRBD2. V trimming: 8 bases; J trimming: 5 bases; junction bases outside the gene matches: 17. Germline V gene sequence: CDR1 MNHNS, CDR2 SASEGT. This CDR3 spans 16 amino acids.

This rearrangement joins TRBV28 to TRBJ2-7; TRBD1 matches 9 bases. Losses at the gene ends were 4 bases for V and 4 bases for J; bases not matched to a gene: 11. Germline V CDR1 and CDR2: MDHEN, SYDVKM. This CDR3 is built from 16 residues. In DNA, the CDR3 is TGTGCCAGCAGTTACACCCTCAGGGACAGGGCATACGAGCAGTACTTC. It encodes CASSYTLRDRAYEQYF.

The gene calls are TRBV20-1 and TRBJ2-1; TRBD1 matches at 7 bases. The germline V gene has CDR1 DFQATT and CDR2 SNEGSKA (reference sequence). CDR3 size: 14 residues. Losses at the gene ends were 4 bases for V and 4 bases for J; bases not matched to a gene: 7. The DNA of the CDR3 is TGCAGTGCTACCTCCGGGACAGTTTACAATGAGCAGTTCTTC. It translates to CSATSGTVYNEQFF.

This chain links TRBV2 with TRBJ2-7; D possibly corresponds to TRBD1 (6 bases). CDR3 length: 15 amino acids. Germline V gene sequence: CDR1 SNHLY, CDR2 FYNNEI. V was trimmed by 5 bases and J by 3 bases, leaving 17 bases between them. In DNA form, the CDR3 reads TGTGCCAGCAGTTTACAGGGACGGCAGAACTACGAGCAGTACTTC. Translated, it gives CASSLQGRQNYEQYF.

The chain combines TRBV2 with TRBJ2-5; D not certain. V lost 5 bases, J lost 3 bases, and 4 bases lay in between. Germline-derived CDR1 and CDR2 are SNHLY and FYNNEI. The CDR3 spans 11 residues. The CDR3 loop is CASSPKETQYF. CDR3 DNA sequence: TGTGCCAGCAGTCCAAAAGAGACCCAGTACTTC. Filled out from reference TRBV2 and TRBJ2-5, the complete variable domain reads EPEVTQTPSHQVTQMGQEVILRCVPISNHLYFYWYRQILGQKVEFLVSFYNNEISEKSEIFDDQFSVERPDGSNFTLKIRSTKLEDSAMYFCASSPKETQYFGPGTRLLVL.

This sequence joins TRBV6-2 or TRBV6-3 and TRBJ2-5; D may be TRBD1 or TRBD2 (5 bases each). Germline V gene data show CDR1 as MNHEY and CDR2 as SVGEGT. This CDR3 has 17 residues. Trimming removed 2 bases from V and 5 bases from J, with 21 bases in between. CDR3 residues: CASSYKAGGTSRETQYF. As DNA, the CDR3 is TGTGCCAGCAGTTACAAGGCCGGTGGGACCTCAAGGGAGACCCAGTACTTC.

In this sample, this clonotype turned up a few times. V and J are TRBV19 and TRBJ2-3; perhaps TRBD2 as D (5 bases). V lost 5 bases and J lost 5, with 11 bases in between. The CDR3 loop spans 13 amino acids. CDR1 is LNHDA and CDR2 is SQIVND in the germline V gene (reference sequence). Written as DNA, the CDR3 is TGTGCCAGTAGTCGGAGGTGGGGAGATACGCAGTATTTT. Its translation is CASSRRWGDTQYF.

The V gene is TRBV5-1, the J gene TRBJ1-5; 7 bases fit TRBD1. Germline CDR1 reads SGHRS; CDR2 reads YFSETQ. V trimming: 0 bases; J trimming: 4 bases; junction bases outside the gene matches: 1. This CDR3 contains 14 residues. DNA of the CDR3: TGCGCCAGCAGCTTGGGGGGACAGAATCAGCCCCAGCATTTT. As protein: CASSLGGQNQPQHF.

This clonotype showed up just a few times. J is TRBJ2-3 and V is TRBV20-1; D may correspond to TRBD1 or TRBD2 (5 bases each). V lost 0 bases and J 2 bases, leaving 9 bases between the germline ends. The CDR3 is made up of 14 amino acids. Per germline, CDR1 DFQATT and CDR2 SNEGSKA (reference sequence). DNA for the CDR3: TGCAGTGCTAGAGAAGGGACCCACACAGATACGCAGTATTTT. Translating it yields CSAREGTHTDTQYF.

The CDR3 region is CASRYIAGELFF. The CDR3 DNA reads as TGTGCCAGCAGATATATCGCCGGGGAGCTGTTTTTT. The chain joins TRBV2 to TRBJ2-2; D is uncertain. The V gene's germline CDR1 is SNHLY and CDR2 FYNNEI. The V end was cut by 6 bases, the J end by 6 bases, with 8 bases between. The CDR3 extends over 12 amino acids.

The chain links TRBV5-1 to TRBJ1-1; D is uncertain. CDR3 size: 16 residues. Trimming pared 0 bases from V and 0 bases from J, leaving 12 bases between. The germline gives CDR1 SGHRS, CDR2 YFSETQ. Here the CDR3 reads CASSLATGSMNTEAFF. CDR3 nucleotides: TGCGCCAGCAGCTTGGCCACTGGCAGCATGAACACTGAAGCTTTCTTT.

This clonotype has only a few counts. The CDR3 spells CASSTQGNAGQPQHF. Here the CDR3 DNA reads TGTGCCAGCAGCACACAGGGGAATGCGGGTCAGCCCCAGCATTTT. V gene TRBV7-9 combines with J gene TRBJ1-5; 7 bases are shared with TRBD1. The length of the CDR3 is 15 residues. CDR1 is SEHNR, CDR2 FQNEAQ, per germline (reference sequence). Unmatched junction bases numbered 10, after V lost 5 bases and J lost 6 bases.

The gene calls are TRBV29-1 and TRBJ2-7; 8 bases match TRBD1. Germline V gene sequence: CDR1 SQVTM, CDR2 ANQGSEA. V shed 8 bases, J shed 1 base, and the junction held 4 bases outside the gene matches. The CDR3 runs to 12 residues. CDR3 bases: TGCAGCTACTGGGACAGGTCCTACGAGCAGTACTTC. Residues: CSYWDRSYEQYF.

The chain is built from TRBV5-8 and TRBJ1-5, with D hard to call. Germline V gives CDR1 SGHTS, CDR2 YDEGEE. V lost 4 bases, J lost 3 bases, and 11 bases lay in between. The CDR3 has 14 residues. CDR3: CASSDGGHNQPQHF. The CDR3 nucleotides read TGTGCCAGCAGCGATGGAGGTCACAATCAGCCCCAGCATTTT.

This chain connects TRBV6-4 to TRBJ2-3; D call uncertain. This CDR3 spans 16 amino acids. V shed 7 bases and J shed 8 bases, with 25 bases lying between them. Germline assignment: CDR1 MRHNA and CDR2 SNTAGT. CDR3 protein: CASTDPRTGHSCTQYF. The DNA of the CDR3 is TGTGCCAGCACCGACCCTAGAACTGGCCATAGTTGTACGCAGTATTTT.

The genes are TRBV11-3 and TRBJ2-3, with 8 bases matching TRBD1. Germline CDR1 reads SGHNT; CDR2 reads YENEEA. The V segment lost 1 base and the J segment 4 bases; nucleotides outside the gene matches: 4. This CDR3 is 15 amino acids long. The CDR3 bases are TGTGCCAGCAGCTTAGGCAGGGGGCGAGCAGATACGCAGTATTTT. It codes for CASSLGRGRADTQYF.

The genes are TRBV6-1 and TRBJ1-2; 8 bases match TRBD1. Germline lookup yields CDR1 MNHNS and CDR2 SASEGT. V shed 7 bases and J 7 bases; nucleotides not matched to a gene: 11. This CDR3 spans 14 amino acids. The CDR3 loop is CASNNRGSLRGYTF. As DNA, the CDR3 is TGTGCCAGCAATAACAGGGGGAGCCTTCGTGGCTACACCTTC.

This clonotype showed up just a few times. V is TRBV18 and J is TRBJ2-3, with a possible D match to TRBD1 (6 bases). The CDR3 length is 13 residues. CDR1 and CDR2 from the germline V gene are KGHSH and LQKENI. V lost 4 bases and J lost 6, with 11 bases in between. The CDR3 DNA is TGTGCCAGCTCACTACATGACAGGGATACGCAGTATTTT. It yields the protein CASSLHDRDTQYF.